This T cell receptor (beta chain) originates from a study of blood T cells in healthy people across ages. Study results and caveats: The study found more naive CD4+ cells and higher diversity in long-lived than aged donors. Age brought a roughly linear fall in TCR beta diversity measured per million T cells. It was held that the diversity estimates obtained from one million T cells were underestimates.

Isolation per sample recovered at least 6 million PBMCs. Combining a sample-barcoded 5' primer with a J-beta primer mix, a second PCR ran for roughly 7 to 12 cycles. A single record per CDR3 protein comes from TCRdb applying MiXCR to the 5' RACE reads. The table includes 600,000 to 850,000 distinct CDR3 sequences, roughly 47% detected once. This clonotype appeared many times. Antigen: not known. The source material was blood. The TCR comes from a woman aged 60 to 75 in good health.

CDR3 amino acids: CASSSEEASGTRTRAGELFF. The DNA of the CDR3 is TGTGCCAGCAGCAGCGAAGAGGCTAGCGGGACGCGAACCCGGGCCGGGGAGCTGTTTTTT. V is TRBV28 and J is TRBJ2-2; 9 bases agree with TRBD2. Germline CDR1 reads MDHEN; CDR2 reads SYDVKM. CDR3 size: 20 residues. V lost 6 bases to trimming and J lost 6 bases; unmatched junction nucleotides: 23.